This TCR beta chain comes out of a study of T cells in Graves' hyperthyroidism and ophthalmopathy. This clonotype was observed many times. Researchers took RNA transcripts and amplified the TCR beta CDR3 regions from them. Using the HTBI primer set, a first-round RT-PCR was run on the TCR CDR3. Via MiXCR, TCRdb re-called the multiplex PCR reads, giving one row per CDR3 protein. The profile covers 300,000 to 450,000 distinct CDR3 sequences, with 11% to 15% appearing a single time and around 10% taken by the ten largest. CDR3 length: 14 residues. The germline V and J ends were trimmed by 4 bases and 2 bases, with 11 bases remaining between them. The germline CDR1 and CDR2 sequences are SNHLY and FYNNEI.

The receptor was isolated from a woman between 55 and 75 years old with Graves' hyperthyroidism. The specimen was blood. The chain combines TRBV2 with TRBJ1-2; possible D gene TRBD1, 5 bases. The CDR3 is CASSGRQINYGYTF. The CDR3 DNA reads as TGTGCCAGCAGTGGCAGACAGATCAACTATGGCTACACCTTC.